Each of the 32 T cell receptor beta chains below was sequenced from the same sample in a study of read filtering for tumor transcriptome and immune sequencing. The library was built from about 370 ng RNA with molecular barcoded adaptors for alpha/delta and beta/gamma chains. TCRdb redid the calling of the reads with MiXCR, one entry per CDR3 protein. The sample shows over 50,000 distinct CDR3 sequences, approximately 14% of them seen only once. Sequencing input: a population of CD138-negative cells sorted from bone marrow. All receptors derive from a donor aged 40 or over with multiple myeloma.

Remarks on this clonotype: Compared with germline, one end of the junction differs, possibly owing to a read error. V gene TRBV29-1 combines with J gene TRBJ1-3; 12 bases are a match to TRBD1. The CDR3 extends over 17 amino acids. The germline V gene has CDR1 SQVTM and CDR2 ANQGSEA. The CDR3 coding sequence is TGCAGCGTTGAAGATCAGGGGACAGGGGGCTCTGGAAACACCGTATATTTT. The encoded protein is CSVEDQGTGGSGNTVYF.

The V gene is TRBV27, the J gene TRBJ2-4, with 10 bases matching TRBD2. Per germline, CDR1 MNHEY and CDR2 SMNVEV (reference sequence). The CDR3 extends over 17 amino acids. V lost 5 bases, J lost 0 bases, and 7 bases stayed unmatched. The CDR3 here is CASSTRTSGLAKNIQYF. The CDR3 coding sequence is TGTGCCAGCAGTACACGGACTAGCGGCTTAGCCAAAAACATTCAGTACTTC.

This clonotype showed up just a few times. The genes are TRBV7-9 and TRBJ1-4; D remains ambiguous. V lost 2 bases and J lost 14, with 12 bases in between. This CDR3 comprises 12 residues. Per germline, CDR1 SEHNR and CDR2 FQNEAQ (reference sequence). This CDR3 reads CASSLLTADLFF. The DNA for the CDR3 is TGTGCCAGCAGCTTACTTACCGCAGATCTGTTTTTT.

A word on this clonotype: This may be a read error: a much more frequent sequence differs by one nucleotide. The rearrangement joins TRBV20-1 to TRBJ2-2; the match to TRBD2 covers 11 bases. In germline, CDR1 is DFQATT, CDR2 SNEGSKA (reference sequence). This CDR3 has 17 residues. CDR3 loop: CSAPGLAGGWNIGELFF. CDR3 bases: TGCAGTGCCCCCGGGCTAGCGGGAGGATGGAACATCGGGGAGCTGTTTTTT.

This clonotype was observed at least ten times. The CDR3 loop reads CASSFNGGRYEQYF. DNA of the CDR3: TGTGCCAGCAGTTTCAACGGGGGGCGATACGAGCAGTACTTC. This chain joins TRBV27 and TRBJ2-7; tentative D call: TRBD2 (7 bases). Trimming stripped 3 bases from V and 4 bases from J, with 13 bases between. This CDR3 spans 14 amino acids. CDR1 is MNHEY and CDR2 is SMNVEV in the germline V gene (reference sequence).

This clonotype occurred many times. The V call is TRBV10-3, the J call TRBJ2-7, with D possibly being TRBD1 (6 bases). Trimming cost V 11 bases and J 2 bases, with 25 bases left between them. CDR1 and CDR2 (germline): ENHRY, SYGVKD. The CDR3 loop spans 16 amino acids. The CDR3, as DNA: TGTGCCGTAAAAAAGGAACGGACAGAAGAAACCTACGAGCAGTACTTC. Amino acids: CAVKKERTEETYEQYF.

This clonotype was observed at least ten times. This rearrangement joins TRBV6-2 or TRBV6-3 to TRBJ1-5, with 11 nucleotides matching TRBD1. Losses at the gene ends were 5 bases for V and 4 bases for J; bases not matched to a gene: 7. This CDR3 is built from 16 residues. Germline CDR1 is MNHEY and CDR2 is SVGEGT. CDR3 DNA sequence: TGTGCCAGCAGTCCACGGACAGGGGGCCGAAATCAGCCCCAGCATTTT. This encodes CASSPRTGGRNQPQHF.

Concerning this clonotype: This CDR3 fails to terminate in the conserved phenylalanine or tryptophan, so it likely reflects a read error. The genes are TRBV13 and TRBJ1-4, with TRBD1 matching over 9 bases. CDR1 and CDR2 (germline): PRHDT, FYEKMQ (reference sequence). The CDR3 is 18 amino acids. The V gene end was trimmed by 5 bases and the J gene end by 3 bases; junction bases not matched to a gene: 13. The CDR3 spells CASSPRGDRESANEKLFL. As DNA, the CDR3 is TGTGCCAGCAGCCCGAGGGGGGACAGGGAGTCGGCTAATGAAAAACTGTTTCTT.

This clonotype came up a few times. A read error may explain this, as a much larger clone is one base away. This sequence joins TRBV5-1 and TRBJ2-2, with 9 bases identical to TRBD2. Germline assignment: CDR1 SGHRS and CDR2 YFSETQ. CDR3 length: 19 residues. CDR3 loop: CASSFRSDSGRLSTGQLFF. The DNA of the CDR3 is TGCGCCAGCAGCTTCAGATCGGACAGCGGGAGGTTATCGACCGGGCAGCTGTTTTTT.

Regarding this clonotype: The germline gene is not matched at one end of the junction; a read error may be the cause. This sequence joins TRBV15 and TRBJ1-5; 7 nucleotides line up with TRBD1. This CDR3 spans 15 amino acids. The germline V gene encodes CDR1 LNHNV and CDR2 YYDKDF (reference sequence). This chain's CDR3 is CVTSRGRGINQPQHF. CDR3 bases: TGTGTCACCAGCAGAGGCAGGGGGATCAATCAGCCCCAGCATTTT.

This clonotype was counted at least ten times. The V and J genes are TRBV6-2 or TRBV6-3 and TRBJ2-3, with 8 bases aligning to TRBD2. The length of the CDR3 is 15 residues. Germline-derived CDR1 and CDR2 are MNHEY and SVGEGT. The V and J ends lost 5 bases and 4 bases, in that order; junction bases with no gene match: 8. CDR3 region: CASSKSGTRADTQYF. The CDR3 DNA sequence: TGTGCCAGCAGTAAGTCCGGGACTAGAGCAGATACGCAGTATTTT.

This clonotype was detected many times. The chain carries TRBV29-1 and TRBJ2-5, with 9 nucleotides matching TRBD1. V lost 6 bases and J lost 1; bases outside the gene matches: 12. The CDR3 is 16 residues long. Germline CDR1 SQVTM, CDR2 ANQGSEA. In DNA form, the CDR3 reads TGCAGCGTAGAAAGAGCCGGGACAGGGTCCCAAGAGACCCAGTACTTC. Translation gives CSVERAGTGSQETQYF. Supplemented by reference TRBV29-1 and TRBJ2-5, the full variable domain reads SAVISQKPSRDICQRGTSLTIQCQVDSQVTMMFWYRQQPGQSLTLIATANQGSEATYESGFVIDKFPISRPNLTFSTLTVSNMSPEDSSIYLCSVERAGTGSQETQYFGPGTRLLVL.

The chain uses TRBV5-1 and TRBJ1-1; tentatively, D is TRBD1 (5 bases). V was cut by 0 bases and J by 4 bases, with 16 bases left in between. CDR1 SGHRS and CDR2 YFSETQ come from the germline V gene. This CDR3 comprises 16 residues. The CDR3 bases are TGCGCCAGCAGCTTGGACCCAACAGGCTCGGGCACTGAAGCTTTCTTT. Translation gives CASSLDPTGSGTEAFF.

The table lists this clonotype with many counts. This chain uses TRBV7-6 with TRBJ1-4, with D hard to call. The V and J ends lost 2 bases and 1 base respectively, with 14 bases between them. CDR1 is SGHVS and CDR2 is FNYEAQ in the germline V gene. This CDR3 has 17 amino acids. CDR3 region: CASSLSPNRRTNEKLFF. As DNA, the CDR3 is TGTGCCAGCAGCTTAAGCCCCAACAGAAGAACTAATGAAAAACTGTTTTTT.

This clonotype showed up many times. Here the CDR3 DNA reads TGCGCCAGCAGCCTCGGACAGGGAGGCTACGAGCAGTACTTC. Protein sequence: CASSLGQGGYEQYF. The gene calls are TRBV4-3 and TRBJ2-7; 8 bases line up with TRBD1. The CDR3 runs to 14 residues. With V trimmed by 4 bases and J by 3 bases, 5 bases remained unmatched. Germline loops: CDR1 LGHNA, CDR2 YSLEER.

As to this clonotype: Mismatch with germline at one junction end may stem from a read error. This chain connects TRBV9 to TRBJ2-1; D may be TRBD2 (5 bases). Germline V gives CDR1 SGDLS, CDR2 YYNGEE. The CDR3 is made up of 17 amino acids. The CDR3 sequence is CASSSSLRTGSFNEQFF. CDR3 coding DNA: TGTGCCAGTAGCTCGAGCCTTCGGACTGGCTCCTTCAATGAGCAGTTCTTC.

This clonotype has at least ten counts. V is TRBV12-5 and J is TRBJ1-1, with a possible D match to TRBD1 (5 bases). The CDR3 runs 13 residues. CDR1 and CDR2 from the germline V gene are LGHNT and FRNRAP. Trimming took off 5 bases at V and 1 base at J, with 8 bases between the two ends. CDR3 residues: CASGTGANTEAFF. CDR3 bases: TGTGCTAGTGGTACCGGGGCGAACACTGAAGCTTTCTTT.

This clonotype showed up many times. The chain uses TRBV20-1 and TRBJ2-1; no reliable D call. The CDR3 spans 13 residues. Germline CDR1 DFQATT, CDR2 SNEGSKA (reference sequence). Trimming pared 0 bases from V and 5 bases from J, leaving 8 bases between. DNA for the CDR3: TGCAGTGCTAGAGATCCCCTAGACAATGAGCAGTTCTTC. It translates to CSARDPLDNEQFF.

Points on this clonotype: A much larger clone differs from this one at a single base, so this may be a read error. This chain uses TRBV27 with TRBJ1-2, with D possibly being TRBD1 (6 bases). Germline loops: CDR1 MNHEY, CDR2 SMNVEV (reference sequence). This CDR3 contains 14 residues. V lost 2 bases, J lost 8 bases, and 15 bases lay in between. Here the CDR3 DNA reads TGTGCCAGCAGTTTAACAGGGATCGCACAAGGCTACACCTTC. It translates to CASSLTGIAQGYTF.

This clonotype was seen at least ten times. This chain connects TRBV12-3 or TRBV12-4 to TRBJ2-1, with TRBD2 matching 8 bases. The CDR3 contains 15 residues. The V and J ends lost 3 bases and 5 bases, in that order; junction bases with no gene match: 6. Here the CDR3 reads CASSFSQTSDNEQFF. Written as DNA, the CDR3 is TGTGCCAGCAGTTTCTCTCAGACTAGCGACAATGAGCAGTTCTTC.

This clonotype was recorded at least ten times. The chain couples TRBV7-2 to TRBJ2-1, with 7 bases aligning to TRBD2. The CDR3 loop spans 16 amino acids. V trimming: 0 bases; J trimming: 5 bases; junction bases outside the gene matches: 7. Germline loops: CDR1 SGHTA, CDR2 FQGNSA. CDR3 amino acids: CASSLALLAENNEQFF. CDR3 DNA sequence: TGTGCCAGCAGCTTAGCCTTGCTAGCGGAGAACAATGAGCAGTTCTTC.

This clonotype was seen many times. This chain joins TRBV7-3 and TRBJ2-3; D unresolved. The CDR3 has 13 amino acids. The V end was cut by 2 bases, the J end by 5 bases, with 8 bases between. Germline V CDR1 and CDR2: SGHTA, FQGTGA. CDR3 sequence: CASSLGTRDTQYF. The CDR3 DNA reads TGTGCCAGCAGCTTAGGTACGCGAGATACGCAGTATTTT.

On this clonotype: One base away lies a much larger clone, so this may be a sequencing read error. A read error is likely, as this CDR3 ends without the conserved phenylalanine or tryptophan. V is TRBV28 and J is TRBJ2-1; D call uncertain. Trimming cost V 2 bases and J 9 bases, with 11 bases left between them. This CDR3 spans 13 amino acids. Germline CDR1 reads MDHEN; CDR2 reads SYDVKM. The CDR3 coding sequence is TGTGCCAGCAGTTTACGGTCCCCCGGTGAGCAGTTCTCC. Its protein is CASSLRSPGEQFS.

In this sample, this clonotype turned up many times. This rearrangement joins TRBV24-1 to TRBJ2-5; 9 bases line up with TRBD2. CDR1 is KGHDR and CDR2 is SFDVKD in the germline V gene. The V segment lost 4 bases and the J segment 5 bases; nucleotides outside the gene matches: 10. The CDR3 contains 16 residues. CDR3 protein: CATSDTAGGPFETQYF. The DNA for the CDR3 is TGTGCCACCAGTGACACAGCGGGAGGACCTTTTGAGACCCAGTACTTC.

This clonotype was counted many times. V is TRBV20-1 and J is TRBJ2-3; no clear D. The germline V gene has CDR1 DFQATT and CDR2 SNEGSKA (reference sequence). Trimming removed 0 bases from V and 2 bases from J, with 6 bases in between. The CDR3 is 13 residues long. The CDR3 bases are TGCAGTGCTAGAGACCGACCCACAGATACGCAGTATTTT. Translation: CSARDRPTDTQYF.

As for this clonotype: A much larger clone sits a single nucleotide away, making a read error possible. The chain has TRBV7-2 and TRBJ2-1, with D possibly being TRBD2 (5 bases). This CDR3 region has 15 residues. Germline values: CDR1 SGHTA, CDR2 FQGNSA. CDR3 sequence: CASSPSWSSYNELFF. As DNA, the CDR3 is TGTGCCAGCAGTCCTAGCTGGAGCTCCTACAATGAGCTGTTCTTC.

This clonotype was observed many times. DNA of the CDR3: TGTGCCAGCACCCCGGGATTTAACTACGAGCAGTACTTC. Residues: CASTPGFNYEQYF. The rearrangement links TRBV25-1 to TRBJ2-7; D possibly corresponds to TRBD2 (5 bases). CDR1 and CDR2 (germline): MGHDK, SYGVNS. CDR3 length: 13 amino acids. V was trimmed by 7 bases and J by 3 bases, leaving 13 bases between them.

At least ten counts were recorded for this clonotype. CDR3 residues: CSVLSGKTGMDTEAFF. CDR3 nucleotide sequence: TGCAGCGTGCTGTCCGGAAAGACAGGGATGGACACTGAAGCTTTCTTT. The chain carries TRBV29-1 and TRBJ1-1, with 7 bases that match TRBD1. The germline V gene encodes CDR1 SQVTM and CDR2 ANQGSEA. V lost 6 bases and J lost 3; bases outside the gene matches: 16. This CDR3 has 16 amino acids.

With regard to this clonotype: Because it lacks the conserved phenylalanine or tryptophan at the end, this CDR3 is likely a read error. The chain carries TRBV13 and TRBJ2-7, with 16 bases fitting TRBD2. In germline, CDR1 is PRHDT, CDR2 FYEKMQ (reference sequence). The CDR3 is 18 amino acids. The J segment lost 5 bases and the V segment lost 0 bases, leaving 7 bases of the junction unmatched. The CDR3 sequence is CASSLGGLAGGPRNEQYC. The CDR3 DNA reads TGTGCCAGCAGCTTAGGGGGACTAGCGGGAGGGCCCCGCAACGAGCAGTACTGC.

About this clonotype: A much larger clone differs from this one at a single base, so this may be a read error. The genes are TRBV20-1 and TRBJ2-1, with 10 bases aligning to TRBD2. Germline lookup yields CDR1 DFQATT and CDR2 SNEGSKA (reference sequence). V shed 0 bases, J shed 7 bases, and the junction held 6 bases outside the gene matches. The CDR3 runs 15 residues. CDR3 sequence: CSARDASGRKNEQFF. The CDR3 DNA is TGCAGTGCTAGAGATGCTAGCGGGAGAAAGAATGAGCAGTTCTTC.

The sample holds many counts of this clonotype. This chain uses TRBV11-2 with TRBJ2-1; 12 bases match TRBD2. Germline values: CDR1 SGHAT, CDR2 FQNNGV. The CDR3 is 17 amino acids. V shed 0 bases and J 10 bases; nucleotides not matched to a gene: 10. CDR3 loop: CASSLDHRRLAGDEQFF. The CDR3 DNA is TGTGCCAGCAGCTTAGATCACAGGAGACTAGCGGGAGACGAGCAGTTCTTC.

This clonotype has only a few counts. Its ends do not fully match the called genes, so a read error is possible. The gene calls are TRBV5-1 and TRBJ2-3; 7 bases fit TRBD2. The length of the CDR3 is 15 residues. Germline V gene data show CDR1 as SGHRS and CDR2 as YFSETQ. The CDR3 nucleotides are TGCGTCAGCAGCTTGGCGGGAGTCGCCCAGGATACGCAGTATTTT. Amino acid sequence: CVSSLAGVAQDTQYF.